This paragraph reports one T cell receptor (beta chain). Ages ranged from about 18 to 89 years, with residence in 20 to 30 US areas. Participants reported their clinical history, and cohort assignment relied on those reports. This entry belongs to a study of blood T cell repertoires in COVID-19. In the study overall: T cells, B-cell-depleted T cells, or PBMCs supplied cDNA or gDNA.

Per the germline V gene, CDR1 is SGHNT and CDR2 is YENEEA. J gave up 5 bases and V 6 bases, and 8 bases lay outside the gene matches. This CDR3 is 15 amino acids long. Assay: immunoSEQ multiplex PCR; the TCRdb copy retains only in-frame clones and omits some. The data hold 200,000 to 300,000 clones, with 70% to 90% observed a single time. The chain uses TRBV11-3 and TRBJ2-5, with TRBD2 identical over 11 bases. This sequence originates from a woman aged 40 to 49 with acute COVID-19. The sequenced sample was PBMCs or T cells enriched from blood (not recorded which). The CDR3 spells CASRYSGRAGETQYF. CDR3 in DNA: TGTGCCAGCAGATATAGCGGGAGGGCCGGGGAGACCCAGTACTTC.